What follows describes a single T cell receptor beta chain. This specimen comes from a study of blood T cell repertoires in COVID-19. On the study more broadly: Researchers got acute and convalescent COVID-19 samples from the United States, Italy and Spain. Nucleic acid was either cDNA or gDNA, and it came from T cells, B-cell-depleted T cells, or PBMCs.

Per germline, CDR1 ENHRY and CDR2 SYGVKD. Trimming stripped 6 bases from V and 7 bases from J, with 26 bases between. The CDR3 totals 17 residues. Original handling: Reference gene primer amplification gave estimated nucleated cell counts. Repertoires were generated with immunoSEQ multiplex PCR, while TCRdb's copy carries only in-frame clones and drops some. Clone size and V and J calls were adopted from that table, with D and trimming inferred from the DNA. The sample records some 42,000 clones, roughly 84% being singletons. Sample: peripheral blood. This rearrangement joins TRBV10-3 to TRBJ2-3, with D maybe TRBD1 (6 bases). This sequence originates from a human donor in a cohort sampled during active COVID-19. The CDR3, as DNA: TGTGCCATCAGCGTAACAGGGCCTTGGGAAGAGATGCATACGCAGTATTTT. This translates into CAISVTGPWEEMHTQYF.